What follows describes a single TCR beta chain. Its antigen is still unknown. The data are from a study of siplizumab effects on memory and regulatory T cells. Study-level points and caveats: Roughly 80-97% of proliferating clones (CD4+ or CD8+) could not be assigned a naive or memory phenotype. A minor share of alloreactive clones matched unstimulated subsets. Naive T cells were seen as more diverse than memory cells and as major alloresponse contributors. Sequences that were alloreactive and traceable to unstimulated CD4+ memory cells were significantly reduced by siplizumab.

Here immunoSEQ multiplex PCR was the method, and the copy in TCRdb shows in-frame clones only, minus some. The repertoire holds 100,000 or so clones, 85% to 95% seen once, with about 12% in the top ten. V dropped 4 bases and J dropped 2 bases, with 17 bases sitting between them. The CDR3 spans 16 residues. CDR1 and CDR2 from the germline V gene are SGHRS and YFSETQ. The source is a human donor in good health. This sequence joins TRBV5-1 and TRBJ2-3; either TRBD1 or TRBD2 may fit D (5 bases each). Sequencing used non-Treg CD4+ T cells sorted from blood. CDR3 amino acids: CASSNRDGIFTDTQYF. CDR3 DNA: TGCGCCAGCAGCAACCGGGACGGCATCTTCACAGATACGCAGTATTTT.